A single sample is the source of the 4 T cell receptor beta chains below, sequenced in a study of shared T cell receptors in the human thymus. TCRdb's copy holds only in-frame clones and misses some; the assay was immunoSEQ multiplex PCR. The sample lists roughly 710,000 clones; roughly 88% were seen once. Another study also made use of these data, one on human thymus T cells.

The sequencing sample was made of thymocytes. The receptors here all came from a girl under three years old with a congenital heart defect.

This rearrangement joins TRBV7-9 to TRBJ1-2, with D uncertain. The V end was cut by 6 bases, the J end by 2 bases, with 10 bases between. This CDR3 spans 13 amino acids. CDR1 is SEHNR, CDR2 FQNEAQ, per germline (reference sequence). The CDR3 is CASRSNRNYGYTF. The DNA of the CDR3 is TGTGCCAGCAGAAGTAACAGAAACTATGGCTACACCTTC.

The chain combines TRBV5-8 with TRBJ1-5; tentatively, D is TRBD1 (5 bases). Trimming stripped 3 bases from V and 0 bases from J, with 19 bases between. The length of the CDR3 is 18 residues. Germline loops: CDR1 SGHTS, CDR2 YDEGEE. CDR3 loop: CASSSPRESRYSNQPQHF. The DNA of the CDR3 is TGTGCCAGCAGCTCCCCCAGGGAATCGCGATATAGCAATCAGCCCCAGCATTTT. The entire variable domain, with the rest obtained from reference TRBV5-8 and TRBJ1-5, is as follows: EAGVTQSPTHLIKTRGQQATLRCSPISGHTSVYWYQQALGLGLQFLLWYDEGEERNRGNFPPRFSGRQFPNYSSELNVNALELEDSALYLCASSSPRESRYSNQPQHFGDGTRLSIL.

This chain uses TRBV7-2 with TRBJ1-1, with D possibly being TRBD1 (5 bases). The CDR3 is 16 residues long. Germline V gene sequence: CDR1 SGHTA, CDR2 FQGNSA. V shed 3 bases and J shed 0 bases, with 14 bases lying between them. Written as DNA, the CDR3 is TGTGCCAGCAGCTTCTACAGGAGGGGAATGAACACTGAAGCTTTCTTT. It yields the protein CASSFYRRGMNTEAFF.

The V gene is TRBV15, the J gene TRBJ1-1; D is possibly TRBD1 (5 bases). The length of the CDR3 is 15 residues. Germline CDR1 is LNHNV and CDR2 is YYDKDF (reference sequence). Trimming removed 3 bases from V and 3 bases from J, with 14 bases in between. The CDR3 DNA reads TGTGCCACCAGCAGTTTACAGGAAACAGACACTGAAGCTTTCTTT. The encoded protein is CATSSLQETDTEAFF.